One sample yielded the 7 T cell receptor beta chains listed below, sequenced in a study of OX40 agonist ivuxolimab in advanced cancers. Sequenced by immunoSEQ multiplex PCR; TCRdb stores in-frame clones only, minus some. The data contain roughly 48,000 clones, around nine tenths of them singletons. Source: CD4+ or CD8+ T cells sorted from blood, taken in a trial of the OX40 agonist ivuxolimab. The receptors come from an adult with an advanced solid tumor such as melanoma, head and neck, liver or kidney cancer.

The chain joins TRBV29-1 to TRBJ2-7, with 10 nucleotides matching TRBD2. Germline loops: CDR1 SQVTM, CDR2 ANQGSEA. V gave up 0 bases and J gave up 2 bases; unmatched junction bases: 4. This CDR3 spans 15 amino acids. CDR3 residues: CSVEDHSGRTYEQYF. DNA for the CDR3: TGCAGCGTTGAAGACCATAGCGGGAGGACCTACGAGCAGTACTTC.

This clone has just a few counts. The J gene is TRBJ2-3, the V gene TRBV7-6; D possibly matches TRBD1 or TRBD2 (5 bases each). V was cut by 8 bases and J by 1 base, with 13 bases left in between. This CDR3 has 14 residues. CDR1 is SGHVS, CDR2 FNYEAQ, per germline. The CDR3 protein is CASASGPGTDTQYF. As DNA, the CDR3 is TGTGCCAGCGCGTCGGGGCCGGGCACAGATACGCAGTATTTT.

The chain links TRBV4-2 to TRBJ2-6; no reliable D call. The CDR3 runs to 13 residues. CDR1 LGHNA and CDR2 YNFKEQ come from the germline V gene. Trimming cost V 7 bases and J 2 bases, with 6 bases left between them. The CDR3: CASTATGANVLTF. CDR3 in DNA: TGTGCCAGCACCGCTACTGGGGCCAACGTCCTGACTTTC.

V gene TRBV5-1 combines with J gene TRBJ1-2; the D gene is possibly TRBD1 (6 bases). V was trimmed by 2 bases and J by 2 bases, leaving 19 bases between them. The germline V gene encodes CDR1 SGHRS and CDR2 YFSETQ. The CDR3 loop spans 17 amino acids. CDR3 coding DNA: TGCGCCAGCAGCTTATCGTTAGGGGGGCTCCAGAACTATGGCTACACCTTC. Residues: CASSLSLGGLQNYGYTF.

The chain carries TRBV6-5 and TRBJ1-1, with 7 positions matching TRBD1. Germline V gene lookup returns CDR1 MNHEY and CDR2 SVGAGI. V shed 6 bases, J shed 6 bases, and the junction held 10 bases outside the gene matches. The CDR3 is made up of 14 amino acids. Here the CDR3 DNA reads TGTGCCAGCAGAAGGGGGCAGGGGGGCTCTGAAGCTTTCTTT. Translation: CASRRGQGGSEAFF.

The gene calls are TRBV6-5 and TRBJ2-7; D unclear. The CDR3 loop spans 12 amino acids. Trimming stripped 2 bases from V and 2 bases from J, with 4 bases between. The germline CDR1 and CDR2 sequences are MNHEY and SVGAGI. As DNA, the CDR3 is TGTGCCAGCAGTTACGCGACCTACGAGCAGTACTTC. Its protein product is CASSYATYEQYF.

As DNA, the CDR3 is TGTGCCCAGGACGCTGGAAACACCATATATTTT. Translation: CAQDAGNTIYF. The chain uses TRBV30 and TRBJ1-3, with no clear D. This CDR3 has 11 residues. CDR1 is GTSNPN, CDR2 SVGIG, per germline (reference sequence). Trimming pared 8 bases from V and 2 bases from J, leaving 7 bases between.